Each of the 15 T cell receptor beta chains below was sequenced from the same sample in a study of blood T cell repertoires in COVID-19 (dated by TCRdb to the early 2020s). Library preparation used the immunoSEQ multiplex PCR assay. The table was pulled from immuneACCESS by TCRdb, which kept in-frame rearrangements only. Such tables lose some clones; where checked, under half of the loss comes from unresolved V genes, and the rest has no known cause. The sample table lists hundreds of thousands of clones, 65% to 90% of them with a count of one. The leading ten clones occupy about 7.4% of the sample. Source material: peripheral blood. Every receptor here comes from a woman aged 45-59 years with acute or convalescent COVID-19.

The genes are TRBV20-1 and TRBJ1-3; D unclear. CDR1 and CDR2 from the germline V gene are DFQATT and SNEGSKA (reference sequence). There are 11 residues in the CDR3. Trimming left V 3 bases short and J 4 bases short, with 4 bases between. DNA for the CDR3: TGCAGTGCTAGCGCGGGAAACACCATATATTTT. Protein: CSASAGNTIYF.

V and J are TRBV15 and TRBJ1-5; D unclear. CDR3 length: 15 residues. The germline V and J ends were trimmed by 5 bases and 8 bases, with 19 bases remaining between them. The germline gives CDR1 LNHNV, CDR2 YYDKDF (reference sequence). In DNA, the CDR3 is TGTGCCACCAGCCATGGAGAGTTGACCGGAAAGCCCCAGCATTTT. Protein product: CATSHGELTGKPQHF.

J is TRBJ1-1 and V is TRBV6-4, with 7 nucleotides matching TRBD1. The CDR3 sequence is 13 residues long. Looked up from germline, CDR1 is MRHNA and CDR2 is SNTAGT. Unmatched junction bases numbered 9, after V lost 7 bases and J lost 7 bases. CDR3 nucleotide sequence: TGTGCCAGCAAACAACAGGGGAGTGGTGAAGCTTTCTTT. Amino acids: CASKQQGSGEAFF.

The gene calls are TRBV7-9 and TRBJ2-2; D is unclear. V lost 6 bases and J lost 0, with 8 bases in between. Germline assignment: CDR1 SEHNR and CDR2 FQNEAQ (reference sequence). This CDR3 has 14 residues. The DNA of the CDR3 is TGTGCCAGCAGTATAAATGCGAACACCGGGGAGCTGTTTTTT. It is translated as CASSINANTGELFF.

Written as DNA, the CDR3 is TGTGCCAGTAGTATTAGAGTCTTTGCTAGTCATACGAACTACAATGAGCAGTTCTTC. It translates to CASSIRVFASHTNYNEQFF. The rearrangement uses TRBV19 and TRBJ2-1; D gene ambiguous. The CDR3 is made up of 19 amino acids. V was trimmed by 3 bases and J by 3 bases, leaving 24 bases between them. Germline CDR1 is LNHDA and CDR2 is SQIVND (reference sequence).

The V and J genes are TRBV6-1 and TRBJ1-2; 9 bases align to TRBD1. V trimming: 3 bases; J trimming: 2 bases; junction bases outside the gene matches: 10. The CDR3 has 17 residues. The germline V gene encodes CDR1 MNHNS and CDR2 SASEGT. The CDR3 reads CASSEETGGSVNYGYTF. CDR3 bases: TGTGCCAGCAGTGAGGAGACAGGGGGTTCCGTGAACTATGGCTACACCTTC.

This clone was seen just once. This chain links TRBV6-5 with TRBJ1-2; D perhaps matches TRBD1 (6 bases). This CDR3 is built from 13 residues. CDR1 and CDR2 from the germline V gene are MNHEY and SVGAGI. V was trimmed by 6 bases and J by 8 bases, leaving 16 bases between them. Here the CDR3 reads CASRQGLITGYTF. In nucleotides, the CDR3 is TGTGCCAGCAGACAGGGTTTAATTACGGGCTACACCTTC.

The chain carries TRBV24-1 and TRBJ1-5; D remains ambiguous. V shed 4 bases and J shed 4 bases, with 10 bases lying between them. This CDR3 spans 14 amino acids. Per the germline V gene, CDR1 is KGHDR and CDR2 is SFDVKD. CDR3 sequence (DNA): TGTGCCACCAGTGACCCTAGTGGGAATCAGCCCCAGCATTTT. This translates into CATSDPSGNQPQHF.

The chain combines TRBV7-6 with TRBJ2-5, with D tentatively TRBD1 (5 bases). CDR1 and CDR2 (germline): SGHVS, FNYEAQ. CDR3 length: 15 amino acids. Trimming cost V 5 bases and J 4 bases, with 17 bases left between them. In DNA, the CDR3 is TGTGCCAGCAGCCACGACAGACTCTCCCGAGAGACCCAGTACTTC. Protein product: CASSHDRLSRETQYF.

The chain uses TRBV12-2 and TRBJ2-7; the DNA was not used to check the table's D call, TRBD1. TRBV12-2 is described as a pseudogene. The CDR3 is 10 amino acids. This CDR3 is CASRSMEQYF. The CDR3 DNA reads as TGTGCAAGTCGCTCCATGGAGCAGTACTTC.

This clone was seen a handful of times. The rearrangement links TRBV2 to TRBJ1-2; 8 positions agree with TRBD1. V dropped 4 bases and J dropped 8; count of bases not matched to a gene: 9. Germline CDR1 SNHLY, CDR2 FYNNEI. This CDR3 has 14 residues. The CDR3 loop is CASSVEDRAGGYTF. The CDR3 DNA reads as TGTGCCAGCAGTGTCGAGGACAGGGCCGGAGGCTACACCTTC.

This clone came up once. Written as DNA, the CDR3 is TGTGCCAGTAGTCCCCGACAGGATCCTGGAAACACCATATATTTT. This translates into CASSPRQDPGNTIYF. V and J are TRBV19 and TRBJ1-3, with D maybe TRBD1 (6 bases). This CDR3 has 15 amino acids. V was cut by 5 bases and J by 2 bases, with 13 bases left in between. Germline CDR1 LNHDA, CDR2 SQIVND (reference sequence).

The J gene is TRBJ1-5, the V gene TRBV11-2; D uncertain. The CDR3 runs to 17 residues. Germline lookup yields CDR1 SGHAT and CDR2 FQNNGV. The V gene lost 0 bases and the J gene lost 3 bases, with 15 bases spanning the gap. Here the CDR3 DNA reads TGTGCCAGCAGCTTAGATTCGGGTTCGAACCCCAATCAGCCCCAGCATTTT. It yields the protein CASSLDSGSNPNQPQHF.

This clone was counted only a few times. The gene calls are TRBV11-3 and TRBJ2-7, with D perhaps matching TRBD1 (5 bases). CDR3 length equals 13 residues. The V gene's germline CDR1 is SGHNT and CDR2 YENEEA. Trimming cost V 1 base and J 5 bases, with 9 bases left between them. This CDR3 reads CASSLGGENEQYF. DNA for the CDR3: TGTGCCAGCAGCTTAGGGGGCGAAAACGAGCAGTACTTC.

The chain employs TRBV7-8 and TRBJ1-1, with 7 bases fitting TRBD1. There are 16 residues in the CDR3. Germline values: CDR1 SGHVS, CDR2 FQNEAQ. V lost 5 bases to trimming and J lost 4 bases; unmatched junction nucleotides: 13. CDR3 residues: CASSSWDRRPATEAFF. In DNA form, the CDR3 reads TGTGCCAGCAGCAGCTGGGACAGAAGGCCCGCCACTGAAGCTTTCTTT.